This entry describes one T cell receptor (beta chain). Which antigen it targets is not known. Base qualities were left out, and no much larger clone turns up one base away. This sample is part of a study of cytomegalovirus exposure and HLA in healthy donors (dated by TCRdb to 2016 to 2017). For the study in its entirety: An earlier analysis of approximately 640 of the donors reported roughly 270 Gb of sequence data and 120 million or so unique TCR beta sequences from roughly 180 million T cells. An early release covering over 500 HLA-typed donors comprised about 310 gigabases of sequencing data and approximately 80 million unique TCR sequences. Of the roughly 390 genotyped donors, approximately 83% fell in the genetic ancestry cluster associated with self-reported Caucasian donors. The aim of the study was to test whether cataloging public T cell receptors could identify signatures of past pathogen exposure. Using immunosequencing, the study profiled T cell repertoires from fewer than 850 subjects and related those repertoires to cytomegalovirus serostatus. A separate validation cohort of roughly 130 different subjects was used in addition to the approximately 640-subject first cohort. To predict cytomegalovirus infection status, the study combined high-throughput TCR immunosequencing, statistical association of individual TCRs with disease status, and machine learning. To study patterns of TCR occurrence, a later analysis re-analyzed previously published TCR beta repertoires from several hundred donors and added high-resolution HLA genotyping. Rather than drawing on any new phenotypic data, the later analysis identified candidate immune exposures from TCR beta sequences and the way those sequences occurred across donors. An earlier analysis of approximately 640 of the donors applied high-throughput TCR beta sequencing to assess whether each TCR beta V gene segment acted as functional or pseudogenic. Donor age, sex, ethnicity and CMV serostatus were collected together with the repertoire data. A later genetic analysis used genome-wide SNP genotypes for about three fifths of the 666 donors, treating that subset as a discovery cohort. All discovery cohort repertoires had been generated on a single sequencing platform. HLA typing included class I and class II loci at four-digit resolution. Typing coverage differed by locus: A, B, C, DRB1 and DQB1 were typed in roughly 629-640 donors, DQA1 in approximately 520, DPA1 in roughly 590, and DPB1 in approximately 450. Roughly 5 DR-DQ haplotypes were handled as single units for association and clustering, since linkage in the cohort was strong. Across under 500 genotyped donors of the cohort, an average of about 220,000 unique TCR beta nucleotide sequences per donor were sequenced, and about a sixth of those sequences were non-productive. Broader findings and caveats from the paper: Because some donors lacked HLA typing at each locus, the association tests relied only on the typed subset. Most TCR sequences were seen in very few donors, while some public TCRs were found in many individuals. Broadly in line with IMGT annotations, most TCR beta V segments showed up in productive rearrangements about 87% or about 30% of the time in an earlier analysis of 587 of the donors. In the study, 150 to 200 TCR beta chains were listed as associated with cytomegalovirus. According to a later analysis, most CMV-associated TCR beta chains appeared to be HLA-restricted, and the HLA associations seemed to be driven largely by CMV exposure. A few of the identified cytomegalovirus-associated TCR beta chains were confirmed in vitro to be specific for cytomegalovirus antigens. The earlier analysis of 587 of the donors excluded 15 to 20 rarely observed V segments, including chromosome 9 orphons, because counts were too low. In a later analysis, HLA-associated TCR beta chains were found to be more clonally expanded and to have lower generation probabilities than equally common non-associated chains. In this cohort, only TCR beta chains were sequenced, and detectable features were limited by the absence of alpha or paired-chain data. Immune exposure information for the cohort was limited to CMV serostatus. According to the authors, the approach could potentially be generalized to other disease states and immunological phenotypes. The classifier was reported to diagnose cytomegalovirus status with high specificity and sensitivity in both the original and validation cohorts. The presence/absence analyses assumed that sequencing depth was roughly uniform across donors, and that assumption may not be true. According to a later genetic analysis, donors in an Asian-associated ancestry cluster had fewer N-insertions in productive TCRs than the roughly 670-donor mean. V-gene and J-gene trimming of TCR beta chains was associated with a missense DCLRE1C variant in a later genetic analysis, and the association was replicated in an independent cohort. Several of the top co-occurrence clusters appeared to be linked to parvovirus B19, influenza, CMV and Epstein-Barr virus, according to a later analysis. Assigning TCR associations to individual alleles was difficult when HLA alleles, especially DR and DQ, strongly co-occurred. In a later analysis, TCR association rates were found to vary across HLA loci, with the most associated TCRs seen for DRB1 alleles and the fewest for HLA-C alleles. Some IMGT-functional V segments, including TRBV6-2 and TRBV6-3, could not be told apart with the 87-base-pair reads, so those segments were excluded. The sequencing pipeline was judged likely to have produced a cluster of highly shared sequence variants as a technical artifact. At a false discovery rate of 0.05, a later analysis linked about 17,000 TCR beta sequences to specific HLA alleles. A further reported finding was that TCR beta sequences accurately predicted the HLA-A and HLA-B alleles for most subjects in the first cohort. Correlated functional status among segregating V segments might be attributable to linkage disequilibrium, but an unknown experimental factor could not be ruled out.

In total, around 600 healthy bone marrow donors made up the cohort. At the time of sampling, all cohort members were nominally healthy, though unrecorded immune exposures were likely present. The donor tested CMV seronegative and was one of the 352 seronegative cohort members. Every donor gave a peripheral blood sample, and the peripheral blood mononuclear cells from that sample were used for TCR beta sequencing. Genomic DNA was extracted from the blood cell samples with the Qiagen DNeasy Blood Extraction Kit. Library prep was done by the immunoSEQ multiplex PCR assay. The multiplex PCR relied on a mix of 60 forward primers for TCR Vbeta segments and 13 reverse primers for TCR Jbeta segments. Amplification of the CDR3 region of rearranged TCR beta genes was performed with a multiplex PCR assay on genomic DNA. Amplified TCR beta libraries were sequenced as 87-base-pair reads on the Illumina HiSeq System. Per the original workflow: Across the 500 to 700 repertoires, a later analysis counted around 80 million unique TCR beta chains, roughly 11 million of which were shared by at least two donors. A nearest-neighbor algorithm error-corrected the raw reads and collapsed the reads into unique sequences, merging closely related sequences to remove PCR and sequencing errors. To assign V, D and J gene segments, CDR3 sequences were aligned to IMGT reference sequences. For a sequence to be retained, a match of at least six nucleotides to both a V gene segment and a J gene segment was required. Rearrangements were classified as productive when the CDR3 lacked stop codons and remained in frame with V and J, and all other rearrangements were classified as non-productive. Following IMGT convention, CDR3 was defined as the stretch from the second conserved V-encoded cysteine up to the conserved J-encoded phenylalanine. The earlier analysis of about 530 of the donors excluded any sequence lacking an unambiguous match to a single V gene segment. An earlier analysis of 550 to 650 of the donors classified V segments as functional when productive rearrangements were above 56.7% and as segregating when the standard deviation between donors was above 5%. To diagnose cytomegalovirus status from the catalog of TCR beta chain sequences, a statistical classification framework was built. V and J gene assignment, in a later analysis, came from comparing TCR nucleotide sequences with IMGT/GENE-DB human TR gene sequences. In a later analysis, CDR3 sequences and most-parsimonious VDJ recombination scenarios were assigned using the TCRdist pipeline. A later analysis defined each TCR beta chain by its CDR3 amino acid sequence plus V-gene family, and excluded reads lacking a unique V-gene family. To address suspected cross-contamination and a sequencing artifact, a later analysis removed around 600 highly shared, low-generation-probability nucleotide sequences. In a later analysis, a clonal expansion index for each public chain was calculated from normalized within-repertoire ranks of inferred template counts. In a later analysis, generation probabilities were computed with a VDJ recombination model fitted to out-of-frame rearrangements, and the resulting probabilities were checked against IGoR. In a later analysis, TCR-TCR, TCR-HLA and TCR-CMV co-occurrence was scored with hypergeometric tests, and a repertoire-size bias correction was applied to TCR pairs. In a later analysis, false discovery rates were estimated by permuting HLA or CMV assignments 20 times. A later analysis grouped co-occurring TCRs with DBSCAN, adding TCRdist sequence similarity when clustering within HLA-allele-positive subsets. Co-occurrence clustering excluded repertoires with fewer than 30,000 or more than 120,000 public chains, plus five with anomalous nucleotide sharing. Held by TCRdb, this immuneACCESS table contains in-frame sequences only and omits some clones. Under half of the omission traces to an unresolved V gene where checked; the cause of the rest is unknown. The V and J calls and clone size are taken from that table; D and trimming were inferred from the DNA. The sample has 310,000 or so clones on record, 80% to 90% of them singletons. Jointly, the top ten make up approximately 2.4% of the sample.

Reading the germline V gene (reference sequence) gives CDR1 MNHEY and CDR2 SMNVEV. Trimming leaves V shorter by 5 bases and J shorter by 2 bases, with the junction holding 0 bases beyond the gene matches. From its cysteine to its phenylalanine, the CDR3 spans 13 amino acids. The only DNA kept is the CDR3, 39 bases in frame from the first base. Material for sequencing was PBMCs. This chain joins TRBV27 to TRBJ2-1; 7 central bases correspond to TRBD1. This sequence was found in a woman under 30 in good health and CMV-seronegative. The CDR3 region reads CASSGTAYNEQFF. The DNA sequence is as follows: TGTGCCAGCAGTGGGACAGCCTACAATGAGCAGTTCTTC.